The 16 T cell receptor beta chains below come from one sample, sequenced in a study of T-cell reconstitution after alpha-beta-depleted transplantation in children. Researchers prepared the TCRbeta library using unique molecular identifiers, the study reports. TCRdb ran MiXCR on the PCR reads and lists one entry per CDR3 protein. This sample has a few hundred thousand distinct CDR3 sequences, with around 10% found just once. Source: peripheral blood, taken 180 days after TCRalphabeta/CD19-depleted stem cell transplant. All receptors come from a male patient under 10 years old who had a stem cell transplant for chronic granulomatous disease, so the T cells may come from the graft donor.

The chain joins TRBV28 to TRBJ2-6, with D unclear. The ends were cut back, 3 bases at V and 5 bases at J, with 2 bases in the middle. The CDR3 is made up of 12 amino acids. CDR1 and CDR2 from the germline V gene are MDHEN and SYDVKM. The CDR3 region has the DNA TGTGCCAGCAGTTTGTGGGCCAACGTCCTGACTTTC. The encoded protein is CASSLWANVLTF.

At least ten counts were recorded for this clonotype. The chain links TRBV14 to TRBJ1-4, with D unresolved. The V end lost 4 bases, the J end lost 10 bases, and 7 bases lay between the germline ends. From germline, CDR1 is SGHDN and CDR2 FVKESK. The CDR3 length is 11 residues. CDR3 sequence (DNA): TGTGCCAGCAGCCGAGCAGGAAAACTGTTTTTT. This codes for CASSRAGKLFF.

The CDR3 nucleotides read TGTGCCATCGAGGGACAGACCTATGGCTACACCTTC. This sequence encodes CAIEGQTYGYTF. The V call is TRBV7-9, the J call TRBJ1-2; 7 bases map to TRBD1. The length of the CDR3 is 12 residues. Trimming cost V 10 bases and J 4 bases; bases outside gene matches: 6. The germline V gene has CDR1 SEHNR and CDR2 FQNEAQ (reference sequence).

This clonotype was recorded at least ten times. V and J are TRBV28 and TRBJ2-7; D is perhaps TRBD1 (6 bases). With 5 bases removed from V and 4 bases from J, the gap between germline ends came to 27 bases. The CDR3 has 18 amino acids. Germline V gene sequence: CDR1 MDHEN, CDR2 SYDVKM. CDR3 loop: CASSPNRLGQGTKYEQYF. In DNA, the CDR3 is TGTGCCAGCAGTCCAAACCGGCTAGGTCAGGGGACGAAATACGAGCAGTACTTC.

This clonotype was recorded many times. The chain links TRBV5-4 to TRBJ2-3, with 9 nucleotides matching TRBD2. The germline V gene has CDR1 SGHNT and CDR2 YYREEE (reference sequence). V lost 6 bases, J lost 10 bases, and 12 bases stayed unmatched. The CDR3 sequence is 14 residues long. The CDR3 DNA reads TGTGCCAGCATCCAGGGCGGGAGGGCCCGTTCGCAGTATTTT. Residues: CASIQGGRARSQYF.

This clonotype has at least ten counts. The chain uses TRBV11-1 and TRBJ2-1; 13 nucleotides match TRBD2. Looked up from germline, CDR1 is SGHAT and CDR2 is FQDESV (reference sequence). This CDR3 is built from 18 residues. Trimming at V came to 4 bases and at J to 4 bases, leaving 10 bases not matched to a gene. DNA for the CDR3: TGTGCCAGCAGCTCGCGAGGACTAGCGGGAGTTGGTTACAATGAGCAGTTCTTC. Translating it yields CASSSRGLAGVGYNEQFF.

This clonotype was seen at least ten times. V gene TRBV7-2 combines with J gene TRBJ2-5; a weak D match, TRBD2 (5 bases). V lost 3 bases and J lost 2, with 19 bases in between. The germline V gene encodes CDR1 SGHTA and CDR2 FQGNSA. CDR3 length: 17 residues. The CDR3 is CASSFTMRLNLQETQYF. The CDR3, as DNA: TGTGCCAGCAGCTTTACTATGAGACTAAATCTTCAAGAGACCCAGTACTTC.

This clonotype was seen ten or more times. V is TRBV5-1 and J is TRBJ2-5; D is possibly TRBD2 (6 bases). Germline lookup yields CDR1 SGHRS and CDR2 YFSETQ. The length of the CDR3 is 14 residues. V shed 0 bases and J shed 5 bases, with 11 bases lying between them. CDR3 in amino acids: CASSLDGGGETQYF. As DNA, the CDR3 is TGCGCCAGCAGCTTGGATGGCGGAGGGGAGACCCAGTACTTC.

The table lists this clonotype with many counts. The rearrangement links TRBV5-1 to TRBJ2-3; D is possibly TRBD1 (5 bases). CDR3 length equals 14 residues. The V and J ends lost 2 bases and 8 bases respectively, with 15 bases between them. The germline gives CDR1 SGHRS, CDR2 YFSETQ. CDR3 DNA sequence: TGCGCCAGCAGCTTAAACAGCGAAAGGGGTACGCAGTATTTT. Translating it yields CASSLNSERGTQYF.

This clonotype came up many times. The genes are TRBV20-1 and TRBJ2-3, with 8 positions matching TRBD1. In germline, CDR1 is DFQATT, CDR2 SNEGSKA (reference sequence). Losses at the gene ends were 6 bases for V and 3 bases for J; bases not matched to a gene: 8. The CDR3 spans 14 residues. In DNA, the CDR3 is TGCAGTGCCAGGACAGGGAGAGGTACAGATACGCAGTATTTT. This gives the protein CSARTGRGTDTQYF.

This clonotype was observed at least ten times. The chain uses TRBV28 and TRBJ1-4; 7 bases map to TRBD1. V trimming: 7 bases; J trimming: 8 bases; junction bases outside the gene matches: 10. The germline V gene has CDR1 MDHEN and CDR2 SYDVKM. The CDR3 sequence is 14 residues long. Here the CDR3 reads CASNTGARGEKLFF. CDR3 DNA sequence: TGTGCCAGCAATACAGGGGCGCGGGGGGAAAAACTGTTTTTT.

This clonotype has a single count. A much larger clone lies one base from this, so it may be a read error. The V call is TRBV12-3 or TRBV12-4, the J call TRBJ2-3, with 10 nucleotides matching TRBD2. This CDR3 comprises 16 residues. The V gene end was trimmed by 3 bases and the J gene end by 10 bases; junction bases not matched to a gene: 13. The CDR3 region is CASSFRLLAGMLPQYF. The CDR3 DNA is TGTGCCAGCAGTTTTCGGCTACTAGCGGGAATGTTGCCGCAGTATTTT.

At least ten counts were recorded for this clonotype. The gene calls are TRBV7-3 and TRBJ2-3; 8 positions match TRBD2. The ends lost 1 base at V and 3 bases at J; junction bases unmatched: 12. CDR1 and CDR2 from the germline V gene are SGHTA and FQGTGA. This CDR3 region has 18 residues. CDR3 loop: CASSLSPLPGGTTDTQYF. The CDR3, as DNA: TGTGCCAGCAGCTTAAGTCCGCTGCCGGGGGGGACTACAGATACGCAGTATTTT.

Many counts were recorded for this clonotype. This chain uses TRBV24-1 with TRBJ1-2; D is undetermined. V was pared by 3 bases and J by 5 bases, with 6 bases between. The germline V gene has CDR1 KGHDR and CDR2 SFDVKD. This CDR3 region has 12 residues. The DNA of the CDR3 is TGTGCCACCAGTGATAACGGATATGGCTACACCTTC. This codes for CATSDNGYGYTF.

The sample holds many counts of this clonotype. The chain combines TRBV15 with TRBJ2-5; tentative D call: TRBD1 (5 bases). The V end was cut by 3 bases, the J end by 5 bases, with 10 bases between. CDR3 length: 13 residues. Germline CDR1 and CDR2: LNHNV and YYDKDF (reference sequence). CDR3 residues: CATSSRVLETQYF. CDR3 DNA sequence: TGTGCCACCAGCAGCAGGGTTTTGGAGACCCAGTACTTC.

The rearrangement links TRBV3-1 to TRBJ2-7; D is unclear. This CDR3 has 14 residues. The V and J ends lost 1 base and 3 bases respectively, with 10 bases between them. Looked up from germline, CDR1 is LGHDT and CDR2 is YNNKEL (reference sequence). The CDR3 is CASSQASQSYEQYF. CDR3 nucleotide sequence: TGTGCCAGCAGCCAAGCGAGTCAAAGCTACGAGCAGTACTTC.